Listed below are T cell receptor beta chains from one sample, sequenced in a study of graft-versus-host responses after intestinal transplantation. The data were produced by immunoSEQ multiplex PCR, yet TCRdb's version contains in-frame clones alone and is incomplete. The sample contains roughly 56,000 clones, under 95% of which appear only once. The starting material was PBMCs, obtained roughly 120 days after intestinal transplantation. Receptors were obtained from a human patient who received an intestinal transplant, so some T cells may come from the graft donor. Both conserved end residues are part of each CDR3. D genes are given only for firm matches. Not all rows give a size; the values are once, few, many and, for expanded clones, a class.

v_call: TRBV5-1
clone_size: -
j_call: TRBJ1-2
d_call: -
cdr3_aa: CASSLDSTNYGYTF
cdr3_nt: TGCGCCAGCAGCTTGGACAGCACTAACTATGGCTACACCTTC

v_call: TRBV15
clone_size: -
j_call: TRBJ1-4
d_call: TRBD1
cdr3_aa: CATSGQGARDEKLFF
cdr3_nt: TGTGCCACCAGCGGCCAGGGGGCTCGAGATGAAAAACTGTTTTTT

v_call: TRBV20-1
clone_size: -
j_call: TRBJ1-2
d_call: -
cdr3_aa: CSASTEVYTF
cdr3_nt: TGCAGTGCTTCAACAGAAGTCTACACCTTC

v_call: TRBV5-1
clone_size: -
j_call: TRBJ2-1
d_call: TRBD2
cdr3_aa: CASSFGLADYNEQFF
cdr3_nt: TGCGCCAGCAGCTTTGGTCTAGCGGATTACAATGAGCAGTTCTTC

v_call: TRBV15
clone_size: -
j_call: TRBJ2-3
d_call: -
cdr3_aa: CATRKDTLRERTDTQYF
cdr3_nt: TGTGCCACCAGGAAGGACACCCTTAGGGAGCGCACAGATACGCAGTATTTT

v_call: TRBV13
clone_size: -
j_call: TRBJ2-2
d_call: -
cdr3_aa: CASSTPLVAGELFF
cdr3_nt: TGTGCCAGCAGCACGCCACTCGTAGCCGGGGAGCTGTTTTTT

v_call: TRBV7-2
clone_size: -
j_call: TRBJ2-5
d_call: TRBD2
cdr3_aa: CASSSLAGGSRETQYF
cdr3_nt: TGTGCCAGCAGCTCACTAGCGGGGGGATCCCGGGAGACCCAGTACTTC

v_call: TRBV4-1
clone_size: -
j_call: TRBJ1-3
d_call: -
cdr3_aa: CASSQLGNTIYF
cdr3_nt: TGCGCCAGCAGCCAACTGGGAAACACCATATATTTT

v_call: TRBV10-1
clone_size: -
j_call: TRBJ2-1
d_call: -
cdr3_aa: CASISPTRNNEQFF
cdr3_nt: TGCGCCAGCATATCTCCCACGCGAAACAATGAGCAGTTCTTC

v_call: TRBV19
clone_size: -
j_call: TRBJ1-1
d_call: TRBD1
cdr3_aa: CASKATGEGNTEAFF
cdr3_nt: TGTGCCAGTAAGGCGACAGGGGAGGGGAACACTGAAGCTTTCTTT

v_call: TRBV10-3
clone_size: -
j_call: TRBJ2-1
d_call: TRBD2
cdr3_aa: CATLAGGSSYNEQFF
cdr3_nt: TGTGCCACCCTAGCGGGGGGGAGCTCCTACAATGAGCAGTTCTTC

v_call: TRBV11-2
clone_size: -
j_call: TRBJ2-1
d_call: -
cdr3_aa: CASSLEFLSYNEQFF
cdr3_nt: TGTGCCAGCAGCTTAGAATTTTTGTCCTACAATGAGCAGTTCTTC

v_call: TRBV7-9
clone_size: -
j_call: TRBJ2-7
d_call: -
cdr3_aa: CASSLGEAYEQYF
cdr3_nt: TGTGCCAGCAGCTTAGGGGAAGCCTACGAGCAGTACTTC

v_call: TRBV5-1
clone_size: -
j_call: TRBJ2-7
d_call: -
cdr3_aa: CATDLGEGEVGEQYF
cdr3_nt: TGCGCTACCGACCTCGGAGAAGGAGAGGTCGGCGAGCAGTACTTC

v_call: TRBV27
clone_size: once
j_call: TRBJ2-3
d_call: -
cdr3_aa: CASSLTTPSSTDTQYF
cdr3_nt: TGTGCCAGCAGTTTAACGACACCATCGAGCACAGATACGCAGTATTTT

v_call: TRBV5-1
clone_size: -
j_call: TRBJ2-5
d_call: -
cdr3_aa: CASSLFPDLPETQYF
cdr3_nt: TGCGCCAGCAGCTTGTTTCCGGACCTCCCAGAGACCCAGTACTTC

v_call: TRBV9
clone_size: -
j_call: TRBJ2-2
d_call: -
cdr3_aa: CASSVAANTGELFF
cdr3_nt: TGTGCCAGCAGCGTAGCGGCCAACACCGGGGAGCTGTTTTTT

v_call: TRBV28
clone_size: -
j_call: TRBJ2-5
d_call: -
cdr3_aa: CASSPLTQETQYF
cdr3_nt: TGTGCCAGCAGCCCCCTCACACAAGAGACCCAGTACTTC

v_call: TRBV27
clone_size: -
j_call: TRBJ2-7
d_call: -
cdr3_aa: CASSSPYQPHEQYF
cdr3_nt: TGTGCCAGCAGTTCCCCTTATCAACCACACGAGCAGTACTTC

v_call: TRBV11-2
clone_size: -
j_call: TRBJ1-2
d_call: -
cdr3_aa: CASSFGQYGYTF
cdr3_nt: TGTGCCAGCAGCTTTGGACAGTATGGCTACACCTTC

v_call: TRBV5-1
clone_size: -
j_call: TRBJ2-1
d_call: TRBD2
cdr3_aa: CASSRDLAGGYNEQFF
cdr3_nt: TGCGCCAGCAGCAGGGATCTAGCGGGAGGCTACAATGAGCAGTTCTTC

v_call: TRBV6-6
clone_size: -
j_call: TRBJ2-1
d_call: -
cdr3_aa: CASSYPGRGSYNEQFF
cdr3_nt: TGTGCCAGCAGTTACCCCGGCAGGGGATCATACAATGAGCAGTTCTTC

v_call: TRBV15
clone_size: -
j_call: TRBJ2-5
d_call: -
cdr3_aa: CATSPPGVGGRRETQYF
cdr3_nt: TGTGCCACCAGCCCGCCCGGGGTCGGGGGGCGCAGGGAGACCCAGTACTTC

v_call: TRBV4-1
clone_size: -
j_call: TRBJ2-7
d_call: -
cdr3_aa: CASSQDQTGQYF
cdr3_nt: TGCGCCAGCAGCCAAGATCAAACCGGGCAGTACTTC

v_call: TRBV4-1
clone_size: -
j_call: TRBJ2-7
d_call: TRBD1
cdr3_aa: CASSQPGQGNPYEQYF
cdr3_nt: TGCGCCAGCAGCCAGCCGGGACAGGGAAACCCCTACGAGCAGTACTTC

v_call: TRBV7-5
clone_size: -
j_call: TRBJ2-7
d_call: -
cdr3_aa: CARSCRVGEQYF
cdr3_nt: TGTGCCAGAAGCTGTAGGGTGGGCGAACAGTACTTC

v_call: TRBV28
clone_size: -
j_call: TRBJ1-3
d_call: -
cdr3_aa: CASSLLTTSSGNTIYF
cdr3_nt: TGTGCCAGCAGTTTATTGACAACTTCCTCTGGAAACACCATATATTTT

v_call: TRBV10-3
clone_size: -
j_call: TRBJ2-7
d_call: -
cdr3_aa: CAISESRDYEQYF
cdr3_nt: TGTGCCATCAGTGAGTCTCGGGACTACGAGCAGTACTTC

v_call: TRBV4-1
clone_size: -
j_call: TRBJ2-2
d_call: TRBD2
cdr3_aa: CASSPRTSTVGELFF
cdr3_nt: TGCGCCAGCAGCCCCCGGACTAGCACGGTCGGGGAGCTGTTTTTT

v_call: TRBV11-2
clone_size: -
j_call: TRBJ2-7
d_call: TRBD2
cdr3_aa: CASSLALAGNYEQYF
cdr3_nt: TGTGCCAGCAGCTTAGCACTAGCGGGTAACTACGAGCAGTACTTC

v_call: TRBV13
clone_size: -
j_call: TRBJ2-7
d_call: -
cdr3_aa: CASSLEREQYF
cdr3_nt: TGTGCCAGCAGCTTAGAGCGGGAGCAGTACTTC

v_call: TRBV5-1
clone_size: -
j_call: TRBJ2-1
d_call: -
cdr3_aa: CASSFILSNEQFF
cdr3_nt: TGCGCCAGCAGCTTCATTCTCTCCAATGAGCAGTTCTTC

v_call: TRBV13
clone_size: -
j_call: TRBJ2-7
d_call: -
cdr3_aa: CASSLDGGTYEQYF
cdr3_nt: TGTGCCAGCAGCTTAGATGGGGGTACCTACGAGCAGTACTTC

v_call: TRBV9
clone_size: -
j_call: TRBJ2-1
d_call: -
cdr3_aa: CASSPHGVRSSYNEQFF
cdr3_nt: TGTGCCAGCAGCCCCCATGGTGTCCGGAGCTCCTACAATGAGCAGTTCTTC

v_call: TRBV5-1
clone_size: once
j_call: TRBJ1-6
d_call: -
cdr3_aa: CASSPQGHSGNSPLHF
cdr3_nt: TGCGCCAGCAGCCCCCAGGGCCACTCCGGTAATTCACCCCTCCACTTT

v_call: TRBV6-5
clone_size: -
j_call: TRBJ2-3
d_call: -
cdr3_aa: CASSYVASFTDTQYF
cdr3_nt: TGTGCCAGCAGTTACGTGGCTAGTTTCACAGATACGCAGTATTTT

v_call: TRBV18
clone_size: once
j_call: TRBJ2-1
d_call: TRBD2
cdr3_aa: CASFLPGGSNEQFF
cdr3_nt: TGTGCCAGCTTCTTGCCGGGAGGGTCCAATGAGCAGTTCTTC

v_call: TRBV15
clone_size: -
j_call: TRBJ1-5
d_call: -
cdr3_aa: CATSRDVQPQHF
cdr3_nt: TGTGCCACCAGCAGAGATGTTCAGCCCCAGCATTTT

v_call: TRBV28
clone_size: once
j_call: TRBJ1-1
d_call: TRBD1
cdr3_aa: CASNFLTGVNTEAFF
cdr3_nt: TGTGCCAGCAACTTCCTGACAGGGGTGAACACTGAAGCTTTCTTT

v_call: TRBV7-2
clone_size: -
j_call: TRBJ2-7
d_call: TRBD1
cdr3_aa: CASSSYRGPYEQYF
cdr3_nt: TGTGCCAGCAGCTCCTACAGGGGTCCCTACGAGCAGTACTTC

v_call: TRBV19
clone_size: -
j_call: TRBJ2-3
d_call: TRBD1
cdr3_aa: CASSIMGPGQGTDTQYF
cdr3_nt: TGTGCCAGTAGTATAATGGGCCCGGGACAGGGGACAGATACGCAGTATTTT

v_call: TRBV7-8
clone_size: -
j_call: TRBJ2-1
d_call: TRBD2
cdr3_aa: CASSLGLAGYNEQFF
cdr3_nt: TGTGCCAGCAGCTTAGGACTAGCGGGATACAATGAGCAGTTCTTC

v_call: TRBV7-2
clone_size: few
j_call: TRBJ1-5
d_call: TRBD1
cdr3_aa: CASSFNRGLGQPQHF
cdr3_nt: TGTGCCAGCAGCTTTAACAGGGGGTTAGGTCAGCCCCAGCATTTT

v_call: TRBV6-6
clone_size: -
j_call: TRBJ1-5
d_call: -
cdr3_aa: CASRYDLNQPQHF
cdr3_nt: TGTGCCAGCAGGTACGACTTGAATCAGCCCCAGCATTTT

v_call: TRBV5-1
clone_size: -
j_call: TRBJ1-1
d_call: -
cdr3_aa: CASSFSSTEAFF
cdr3_nt: TGCGCCAGCAGCTTTTCCTCAACTGAAGCTTTCTTT